What follows are 8 T cell receptor beta chains derived from one specimen sequenced in a study of T cells expressing NK-cell markers. TCRdb processed the 5' RACE reads again and assigns one entry to each CDR3 protein, with no DNA. Its table records about 450,000 distinct CDR3 sequences. What was sequenced was blood T cells: a sorted CD56 or NKG2C T cell subset, CD4+ or CD8+ T cells, or bulk PBMC T cells (not recorded which). These receptors were taken from a woman aged 18 to 75 in good health.

The gene calls are TRBV20-1 and TRBJ2-1. CDR1 and CDR2 from the germline V gene are DFQATT and SNEGSKA (reference sequence). The CDR3 consists of 12 residues. This CDR3 reads CSAREDGNEQFF.

V is TRBV12-3 or TRBV12-4 and J is TRBJ1-6; TCRdb gives TRBD1 as the D gene, but with no DNA this cannot be confirmed. The CDR3 runs to 16 residues. The CDR3: CASPVDRGLYNSPLHF.

Here the CDR3 reads CASSPLTRAEGYGYTF. The V call is TRBV18, the J call TRBJ1-2; the TCRdb D gene call, TRBD1, has no DNA to confirm it. Germline V gene lookup returns CDR1 KGHSH and CDR2 LQKENI. The CDR3 totals 16 residues.

The chain links TRBV5-4 to TRBJ1-2; TCRdb names TRBD1, which stays unverified in the absence of DNA. The CDR3 totals 14 residues. In germline, CDR1 is SGHNT, CDR2 YYREEE (reference sequence). The CDR3 sequence: CASSLEGALFGYTF.

V is TRBV5-5 and J is TRBJ2-7; TCRdb's assignment of TRBD2 cannot be checked, as there is no DNA. The CDR3 is 13 amino acids. Germline V gives CDR1 SGHKS, CDR2 YYEKEE (reference sequence). CDR3 protein: CASSGWRDYEQYF.

The rearrangement uses TRBV7-6 and TRBJ1-2; the D call of TRBD1 rests on TCRdb alone, since no DNA is present to check it. The CDR3 contains 14 residues. CDR1 is SGHVS and CDR2 is FNYEAQ in the germline V gene. CDR3 loop: CASRPPGSNYGYTF.

The V call is TRBV27, the J call TRBJ2-2. Germline CDR1 is MNHEY and CDR2 is SMNVEV (reference sequence). The length of the CDR3 is 16 residues. Here the CDR3 reads CASSMMHVANTGELFF.

The chain recombines TRBV5-4 with TRBJ2-7. The CDR3 has 15 amino acids. CDR1 SGHNT and CDR2 YYREEE come from the germline V gene (reference sequence). This chain's CDR3 is CASSLPAAGPYEQYF.